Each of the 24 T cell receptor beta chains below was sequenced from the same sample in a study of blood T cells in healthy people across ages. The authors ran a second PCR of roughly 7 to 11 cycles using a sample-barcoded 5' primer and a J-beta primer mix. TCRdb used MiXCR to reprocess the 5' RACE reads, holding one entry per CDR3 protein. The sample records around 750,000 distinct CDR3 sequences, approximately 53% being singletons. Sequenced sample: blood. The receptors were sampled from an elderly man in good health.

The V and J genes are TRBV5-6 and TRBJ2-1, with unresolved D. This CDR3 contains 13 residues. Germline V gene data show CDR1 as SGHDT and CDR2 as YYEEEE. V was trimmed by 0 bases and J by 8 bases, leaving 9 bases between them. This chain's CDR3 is CASSLASTYEQFF. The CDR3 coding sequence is TGTGCCAGCAGCTTGGCCTCGACTTATGAGCAGTTCTTC. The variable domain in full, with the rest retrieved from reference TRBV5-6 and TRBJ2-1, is DAGVTQSPTHLIKTRGQQVTLRCSPKSGHDTVSWYQQALGQGPQFIFQYYEEEERQRGNFPDRFSGHQFPNYSSELNVNALLLGDSALYLCASSLASTYEQFFGPGTRLTVL.

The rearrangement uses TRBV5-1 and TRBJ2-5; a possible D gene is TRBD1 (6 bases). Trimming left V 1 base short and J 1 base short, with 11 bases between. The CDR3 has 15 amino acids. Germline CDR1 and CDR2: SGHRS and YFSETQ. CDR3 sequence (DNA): TGCGCCAGCAGCTTGTTAGGACAGCTCCAAGAGACCCAGTACTTC. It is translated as CASSLLGQLQETQYF.

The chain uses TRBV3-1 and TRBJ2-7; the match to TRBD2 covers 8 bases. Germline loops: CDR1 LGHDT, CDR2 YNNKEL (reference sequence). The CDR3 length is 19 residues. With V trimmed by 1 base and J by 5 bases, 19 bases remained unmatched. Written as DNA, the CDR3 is TGTGCCAGCAGCCAAGGATTAGCGGGATGGTACATGGGGAACAACGAGCAGTACTTC. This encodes CASSQGLAGWYMGNNEQYF.

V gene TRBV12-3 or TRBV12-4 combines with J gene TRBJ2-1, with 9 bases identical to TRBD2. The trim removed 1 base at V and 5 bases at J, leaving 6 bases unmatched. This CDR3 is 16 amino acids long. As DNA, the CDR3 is TGTGCCAGCAGTTTAGGTCCTAGCGGGACCAACAATGAGCAGTTCTTC. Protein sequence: CASSLGPSGTNNEQFF.

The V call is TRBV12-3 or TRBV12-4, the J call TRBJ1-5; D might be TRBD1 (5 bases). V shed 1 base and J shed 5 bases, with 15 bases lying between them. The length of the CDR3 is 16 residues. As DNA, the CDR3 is TGTGCCAGCAGTTTAGAGGTTGGGGCGGGGGATCAGCCCCAGCATTTT. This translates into CASSLEVGAGDQPQHF.

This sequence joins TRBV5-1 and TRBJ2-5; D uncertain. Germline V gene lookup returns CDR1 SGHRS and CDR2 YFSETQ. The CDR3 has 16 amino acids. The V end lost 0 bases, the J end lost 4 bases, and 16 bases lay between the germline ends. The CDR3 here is CASSLGRSRGLETQYF. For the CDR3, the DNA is TGCGCCAGCAGCTTGGGACGTAGCAGAGGCCTAGAGACCCAGTACTTC.

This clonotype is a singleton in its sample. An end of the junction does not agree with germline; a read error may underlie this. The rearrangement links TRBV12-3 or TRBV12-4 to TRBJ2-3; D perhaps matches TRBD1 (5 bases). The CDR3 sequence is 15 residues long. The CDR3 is CASSNLRVSADAQYF. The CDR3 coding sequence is TGTGCCAGCTCCAACCTCAGGGTCTCCGCAGATGCGCAGTATTTT.

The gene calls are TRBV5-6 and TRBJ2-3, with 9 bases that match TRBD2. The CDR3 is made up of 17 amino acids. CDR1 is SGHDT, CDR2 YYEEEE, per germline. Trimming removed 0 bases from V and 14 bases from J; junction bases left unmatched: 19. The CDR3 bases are TGTGCCAGCAGCTTGGCGCTAGCGGGAAGTCGTAGCAGATACGCGTATTTT. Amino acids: CASSLALAGSRSRYAYF.

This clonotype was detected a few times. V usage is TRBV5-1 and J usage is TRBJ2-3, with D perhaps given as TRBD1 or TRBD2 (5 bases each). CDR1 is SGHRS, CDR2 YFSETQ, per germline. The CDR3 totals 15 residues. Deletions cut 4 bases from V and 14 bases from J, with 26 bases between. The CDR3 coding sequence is TGCGCCAGCAGCCCCGAAGGGGACCTAGGCAGATACGCGTATTTT. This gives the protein CASSPEGDLGRYAYF.

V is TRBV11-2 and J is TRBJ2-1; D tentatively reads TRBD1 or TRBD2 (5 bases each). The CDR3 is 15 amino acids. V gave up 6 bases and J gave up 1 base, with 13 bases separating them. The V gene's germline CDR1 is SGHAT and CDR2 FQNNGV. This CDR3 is CASRLWDGSYNEQFF. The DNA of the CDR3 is TGTGCCAGCAGGTTATGGGACGGGTCCTACAATGAGCAGTTCTTC.

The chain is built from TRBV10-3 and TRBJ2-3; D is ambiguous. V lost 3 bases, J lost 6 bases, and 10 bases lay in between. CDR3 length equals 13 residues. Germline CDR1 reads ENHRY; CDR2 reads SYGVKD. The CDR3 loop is CAISENQLDTQYF. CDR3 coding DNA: TGTGCCATCAGTGAAAACCAACTGGATACGCAGTATTTT.

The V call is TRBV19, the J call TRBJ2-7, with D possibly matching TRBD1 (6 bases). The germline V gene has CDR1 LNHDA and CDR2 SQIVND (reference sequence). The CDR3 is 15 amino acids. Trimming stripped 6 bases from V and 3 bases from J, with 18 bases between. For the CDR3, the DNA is TGTGCCAGTAGGTCGCAGGGACACGGGAACTACGAGCAGTACTTC. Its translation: CASRSQGHGNYEQYF. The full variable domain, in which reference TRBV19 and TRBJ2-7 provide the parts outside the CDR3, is DGGITQSPKYLFRKEGQNVTLSCEQNLNHDAMYWYRQDPGQGLRLIYYSQIVNDFQKGDIAEGYSVSREKKESFPLTVTSAQKNPTAFYLCASRSQGHGNYEQYFGPGTRLTVT.

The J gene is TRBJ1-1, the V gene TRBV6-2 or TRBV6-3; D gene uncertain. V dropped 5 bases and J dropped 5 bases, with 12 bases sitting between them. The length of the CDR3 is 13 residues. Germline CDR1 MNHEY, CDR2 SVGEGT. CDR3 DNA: TGTGCCAGCAGTGACGGGGTGCGTACTGAAGCTTTCTTT. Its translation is CASSDGVRTEAFF.

The CDR3, as DNA: TGTGCCAGCAGTTTCTTTTGGACTGAAGCTTTCTTT. It specifies CASSFFWTEAFF. This chain connects TRBV12-3 or TRBV12-4 to TRBJ1-1; D is unresolved. The CDR3 consists of 12 residues. The V end was cut by 3 bases, the J end by 5 bases, with 7 bases between.

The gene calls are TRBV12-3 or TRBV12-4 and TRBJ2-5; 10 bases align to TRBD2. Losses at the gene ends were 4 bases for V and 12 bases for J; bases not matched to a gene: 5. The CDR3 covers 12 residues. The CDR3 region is CASSSASGGEYF. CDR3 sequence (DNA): TGTGCCAGCAGTTCGGCTAGCGGGGGTGAGTACTTC.

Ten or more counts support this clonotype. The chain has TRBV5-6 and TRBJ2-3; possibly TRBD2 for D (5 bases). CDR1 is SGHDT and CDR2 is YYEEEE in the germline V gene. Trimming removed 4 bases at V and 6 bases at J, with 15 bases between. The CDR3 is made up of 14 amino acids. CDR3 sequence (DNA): TGTGCCAGCAGCCTCAGCTCCCGGAGGGATACGCAGTATTTT. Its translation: CASSLSSRRDTQYF.

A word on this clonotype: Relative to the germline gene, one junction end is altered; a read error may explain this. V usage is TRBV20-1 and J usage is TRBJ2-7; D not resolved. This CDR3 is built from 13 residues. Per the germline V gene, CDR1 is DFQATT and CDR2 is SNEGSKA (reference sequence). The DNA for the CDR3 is TGCAGTGCTAGAGGCCAGGTGGCCTACGTGCAGTACTTC. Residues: CSARGQVAYVQYF.

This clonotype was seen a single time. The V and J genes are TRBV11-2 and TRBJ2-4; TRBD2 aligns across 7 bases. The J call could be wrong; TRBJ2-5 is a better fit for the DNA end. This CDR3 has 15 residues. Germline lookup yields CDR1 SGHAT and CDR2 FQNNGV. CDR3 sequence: CASSLDGSGGETQYF. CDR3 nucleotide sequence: TGTGCCAGCAGCTTAGATGGGTCGGGAGGAGAGACCCAGTACTTC.

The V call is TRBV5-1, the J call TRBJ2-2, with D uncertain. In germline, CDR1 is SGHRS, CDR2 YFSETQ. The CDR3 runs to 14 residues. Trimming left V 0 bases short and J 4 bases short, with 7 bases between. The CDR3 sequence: CASSLVSGTGELFF. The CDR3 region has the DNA TGCGCCAGCAGCTTGGTGTCGGGCACCGGGGAGCTGTTTTTT. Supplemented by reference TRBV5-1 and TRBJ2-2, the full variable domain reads KAGVTQTPRYLIKTRGQQVTLSCSPISGHRSVSWYQQTPGQGLQFLFEYFSETQRNKGNFPGRFSGRQFSNSRSEMNVSTLELGDSALYLCASSLVSGTGELFFGEGSRLTVL.

CDR3 sequence reads: CAISESSGRSYEQYF. CDR3 DNA: TGTGCCATCAGTGAGTCGAGCGGGAGGTCCTACGAGCAGTACTTC. This chain connects TRBV10-3 to TRBJ2-7, with TRBD2 identical over 9 bases. The CDR3 sequence is 15 residues long. With 0 bases clipped from V and 1 base from J, the junction kept 1 base outside the gene matches. Germline CDR1 reads ENHRY; CDR2 reads SYGVKD.

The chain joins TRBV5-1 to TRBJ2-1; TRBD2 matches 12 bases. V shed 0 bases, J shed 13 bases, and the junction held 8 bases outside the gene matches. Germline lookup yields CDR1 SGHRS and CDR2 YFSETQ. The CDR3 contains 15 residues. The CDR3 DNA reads TGCGCCAGCAGCTTGGCCGCCCTAGCGGGAGGGGTTCAGTTCTTC. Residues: CASSLAALAGGVQFF.

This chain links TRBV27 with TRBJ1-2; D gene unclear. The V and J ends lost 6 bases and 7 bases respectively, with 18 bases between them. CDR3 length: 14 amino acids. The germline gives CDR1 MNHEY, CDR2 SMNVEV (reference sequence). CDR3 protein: CASSRAGEAGGYTF. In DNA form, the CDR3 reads TGTGCCAGCAGCCGAGCCGGAGAGGCGGGTGGCTACACCTTC.

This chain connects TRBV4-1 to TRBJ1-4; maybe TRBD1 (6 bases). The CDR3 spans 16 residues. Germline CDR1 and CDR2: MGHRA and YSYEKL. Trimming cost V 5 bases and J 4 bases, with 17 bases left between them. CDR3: CASSGDKGGRNEKLFF. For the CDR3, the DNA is TGCGCCAGCAGCGGGGACAAGGGGGGCCGTAATGAAAAACTGTTTTTT.

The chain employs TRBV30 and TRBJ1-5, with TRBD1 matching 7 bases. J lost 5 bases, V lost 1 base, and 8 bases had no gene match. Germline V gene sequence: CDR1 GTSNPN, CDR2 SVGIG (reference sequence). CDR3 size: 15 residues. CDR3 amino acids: CAWSGHRGGDQPQHF. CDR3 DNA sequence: TGTGCCTGGAGTGGACACAGGGGAGGGGATCAGCCCCAGCATTTT.